These 23 T cell receptor beta chains share one sample of origin, sequenced in a study of blood T cell repertoires in COVID-19. Clones were sequenced by immunoSEQ multiplex PCR, and TCRdb holds only the in-frame ones, with some missing. This sample has 300,000 to 450,000 clones, with 70% to 90% found just once. Sequencing was done on a sample of PBMCs or T cells enriched from blood (not recorded which). The receptors originated from a young man who had recovered from COVID-19.

V gene TRBV6-1 combines with J gene TRBJ1-2; possibly TRBD1 for D (5 bases). The germline V and J ends were trimmed by 1 base and 13 bases, with 19 bases remaining between them. The CDR3 contains 14 residues. Germline assignment: CDR1 MNHNS and CDR2 SASEGT. The CDR3 bases are TGTGCCAGCAGTGAAGGGGGGGGACCCAAATCGTCCACCTTC. Residues: CASSEGGGPKSSTF.

The gene calls are TRBV6-5 and TRBJ2-1, with TRBD1 identical over 8 bases. The V segment lost 4 bases and the J segment 4 bases; nucleotides outside the gene matches: 6. This CDR3 contains 15 residues. The germline V gene encodes CDR1 MNHEY and CDR2 SVGAGI. As DNA, the CDR3 is TGTGCCAGCAGTTTCCGGGACAGGCTTTACAATGAGCAGTTCTTC. Its protein is CASSFRDRLYNEQFF.

The chain is built from TRBV12-3 or TRBV12-4 and TRBJ2-1, with TRBD2 matching over 7 bases. V gave up 5 bases and J gave up 6 bases; unmatched junction bases: 4. The CDR3 runs 13 residues. CDR3 loop: CASSRVAGNEQFF. Written as DNA, the CDR3 is TGTGCCAGCAGTCGGGTAGCGGGCAATGAGCAGTTCTTC.

About this clone: This sample also contains other DNA sequences that code for the same CDR3. The chain links TRBV5-4 to TRBJ1-2; tentatively, D is TRBD1 (5 bases). The CDR3 totals 13 residues. Looked up from germline, CDR1 is SGHNT and CDR2 is YYREEE (reference sequence). Trimming pared 0 bases from V and 8 bases from J, leaving 11 bases between. The CDR3 DNA reads TGTGCCAGCAGCTTGGCCGGAGGGGCCGGCTACACCTTC. It encodes CASSLAGGAGYTF.

V is TRBV4-3 and J is TRBJ1-4, with D perhaps matching TRBD1 (6 bases). The CDR3 spans 16 residues. The V gene's germline CDR1 is LGHNA and CDR2 YSLEER. V was cut by 3 bases and J by 0 bases, with 11 bases left in between. The CDR3 region is CASSQGDTTTNEKLFF. The CDR3 bases are TGCGCCAGCAGCCAGGGGGACACCACAACTAATGAAAAACTGTTTTTT.

The chain is built from TRBV6-5 and TRBJ1-3; 7 bases are a match to TRBD1. The junction had 4 bases not matched to a gene; V was cut back by 4 bases and J by 4 bases. Germline CDR1 is MNHEY and CDR2 is SVGAGI. This CDR3 contains 14 residues. CDR3 sequence: CASSLGQQGNTIYF. The CDR3 coding sequence is TGTGCCAGCAGTTTGGGACAGCAAGGAAACACCATATATTTT.

This sequence joins TRBV6-4 and TRBJ1-1, with D hard to call. Germline loops: CDR1 MRHNA, CDR2 SNTAGT. The CDR3 has 12 residues. Trimming pared 8 bases from V and 5 bases from J, leaving 12 bases between. CDR3 DNA sequence: TGTGCCAGCCCCGAGGCCGGGACTGAAGCTTTCTTT. It yields the protein CASPEAGTEAFF.

The count of this clone is one. The rearrangement uses TRBV11-2 and TRBJ2-1; 7 bases line up with TRBD1. Losses at the gene ends were 5 bases for V and 6 bases for J; bases not matched to a gene: 7. This CDR3 has 14 amino acids. Germline CDR1 and CDR2: SGHAT and FQNNGV. The CDR3 reads CASSARQGGNEQFF. CDR3 bases: TGTGCCAGCAGCGCCCGACAGGGTGGCAATGAGCAGTTCTTC.

The chain recombines TRBV7-8 with TRBJ2-7; a possible D gene is TRBD1 (5 bases). The CDR3 sequence is 11 residues long. Trimming cost V 5 bases and J 7 bases, with 9 bases left between them. The germline V gene has CDR1 SGHVS and CDR2 FQNEAQ. CDR3 residues: CASSGAKEQYF. The CDR3 nucleotides read TGTGCCAGCAGCGGGGCCAAGGAGCAGTACTTC.

V is TRBV7-2 and J is TRBJ1-3, with a tentative D call TRBD1 (5 bases). Trimming left V 3 bases short and J 3 bases short, with 9 bases between. Germline V CDR1 and CDR2: SGHTA, FQGNSA. The CDR3 covers 14 residues. This CDR3 is CASSFGGGGNTIYF. The CDR3 nucleotides are TGTGCCAGCAGCTTCGGGGGGGGTGGAAACACCATATATTTT.

The chain recombines TRBV11-2 with TRBJ1-2; the match to TRBD1 covers 7 bases. In germline, CDR1 is SGHAT, CDR2 FQNNGV. V trimming: 0 bases; J trimming: 2 bases; junction bases outside the gene matches: 9. This CDR3 has 17 residues. The CDR3 protein is CASSLDGWGQRNYGYTF. The DNA for the CDR3 is TGTGCCAGCAGCTTAGATGGTTGGGGACAGAGAAACTATGGCTACACCTTC.

V is TRBV18 and J is TRBJ1-6, with 7 bases matching TRBD1. Germline V lookup: CDR1 KGHSH, CDR2 LQKENI. Germline trimming cut 5 bases from V and 5 bases from J; bases unmatched to any gene: 9. The CDR3 has 16 amino acids. The CDR3 loop reads CASSTLQGLNNSPLHF. The CDR3 DNA follows: TGTGCCAGCTCAACCCTACAGGGGCTAAATAATTCACCCCTCCACTTT.

This chain uses TRBV30 with TRBJ2-1, with D perhaps TRBD2 (6 bases). Trimming left V 2 bases short and J 12 bases short, with 23 bases between. Per germline, CDR1 GTSNPN and CDR2 SVGIG (reference sequence). The CDR3 extends over 15 amino acids. The CDR3 loop reads CAWSSPGPTRLWQFF. The DNA of the CDR3 is TGTGCCTGGAGTTCACCGGGACCGACTAGATTGTGGCAGTTCTTC.

Concerning this clone itself: Different DNA sequences within this sample yield the same CDR3. V and J are TRBV11-3 and TRBJ2-5; 8 bases agree with TRBD2. From germline, CDR1 is SGHNT and CDR2 YENEEA. CDR3 size: 16 residues. The junction had 9 bases not matched to a gene; V was cut back by 5 bases and J by 1 base. CDR3 DNA: TGTGCCAGCAGCCTTGGGGCGGGGGGACCCCAAGAGACCCAGTACTTC. Its protein product is CASSLGAGGPQETQYF.

The chain carries TRBV21-1 and TRBJ1-1; the table's D call TRBD1 went unverified against the DNA. TRBV21-1 represents a pseudogene. This CDR3 is built from 13 residues. The CDR3 bases are TGTGCCAGCAGCAAAGCGGGGGCAGGGTGCGCTTTCTTT. It yields the protein CASSKAGAGCAFF.

This chain uses TRBV12-3 or TRBV12-4 with TRBJ2-7; no firm D call. V was shortened by 3 bases and J by 2 bases, with 8 bases between the two germline ends. The CDR3 contains 13 residues. As DNA, the CDR3 is TGTGCCAGCAGTTTTCAGAACACCTACGAGCAGTACTTC. Protein sequence: CASSFQNTYEQYF.

The J gene is TRBJ1-5, the V gene TRBV3-1 (or the pseudogene TRBV3-2); D is uncertain. Trimming shortened V by 4 bases and J by 4 bases, and 11 bases separated the two germline ends. Germline V gives CDR1 LGHDT, CDR2 YNNKEL (reference sequence). The CDR3 extends over 14 amino acids. DNA for the CDR3: TGTGCCAGCAGCCTTGGCCACGGGAATCAGCCCCAGCATTTT. It yields the protein CASSLGHGNQPQHF.

V is TRBV29-1 and J is TRBJ1-5; D might be TRBD1 (6 bases). The CDR3 extends over 13 amino acids. Germline CDR1 and CDR2: SQVTM and ANQGSEA. V was cut by 6 bases and J by 2 bases, with 11 bases left in between. This chain's CDR3 is CSVKGGGNQPQHF. Written as DNA, the CDR3 is TGCAGCGTCAAAGGGGGGGGCAATCAGCCCCAGCATTTT.

The J gene is TRBJ2-2, the V gene TRBV6-2 or TRBV6-3; 9 nucleotides line up with TRBD2. Germline CDR1 MNHEY, CDR2 SVGEGT. The CDR3 has 18 residues. Trimming took 2 bases from V and 1 from J; bases not matched to a gene: 8. The CDR3 here is CASSYPSSGERNTGELFF. CDR3 nucleotides: TGTGCCAGCAGTTACCCGTCTAGCGGGGAGAGGAACACCGGGGAGCTGTTTTTT.

In its sample, this clone was seen a few times. V is TRBV5-4 and J is TRBJ2-5; 9 bases match TRBD1. The CDR3 length is 15 residues. Germline V CDR1 and CDR2: SGHNT, YYREEE (reference sequence). The J segment lost 1 base and the V segment lost 2 bases, leaving 3 bases of the junction unmatched. CDR3 DNA: TGTGCCAGCAGCTTAGGACAGGGGATCCAAGAGACCCAGTACTTC. Protein: CASSLGQGIQETQYF. Together with reference TRBV5-4 and TRBJ2-5, the CDR3 gives the full variable domain: ETGVTQSPTHLIKTRGQQVTLRCSSQSGHNTVSWYQQALGQGPQFIFQYYREEENGRGNFPPRFSGLQFPNYSSELNVNALELDDSALYLCASSLGQGIQETQYFGPGTRLLVL.

This clone showed up just once. V and J are TRBV19 and TRBJ1-5; D unresolved. Germline V CDR1 and CDR2: LNHDA, SQIVND (reference sequence). V lost 7 bases, J lost 8 bases, and 15 bases lay in between. The CDR3 totals 13 residues. CDR3 DNA: TGTGCCAGTAACGGCAGGCTGATGGAGCCCCAGCATTTT. Residues: CASNGRLMEPQHF.

This clone is a singleton in its sample. The CDR3 DNA follows: TGCGCCAGCAGCTCCCGACTAGACGGGCGGGAGCAGTACTTC. Amino acid sequence: CASSSRLDGREQYF. The chain carries TRBV5-1 and TRBJ2-7; a weak D match, TRBD2 (6 bases). Germline V gene sequence: CDR1 SGHRS, CDR2 YFSETQ. The CDR3 sequence is 14 residues long. V lost 3 bases, J lost 7 bases, and 17 bases lay in between.

This clone has only one observation. V and J are TRBV3-1 (or the pseudogene TRBV3-2) and TRBJ1-2; D not resolved. The CDR3 length is 13 residues. Trimming cost V 4 bases and J 8 bases, with 14 bases left between them. Germline lookup yields CDR1 LGHDT and CDR2 YNNKEL (reference sequence). The CDR3 region has the DNA TGTGCCAGCAGCCCCTCCGGGGTTAGCGGCTACACCTTC. It encodes CASSPSGVSGYTF.